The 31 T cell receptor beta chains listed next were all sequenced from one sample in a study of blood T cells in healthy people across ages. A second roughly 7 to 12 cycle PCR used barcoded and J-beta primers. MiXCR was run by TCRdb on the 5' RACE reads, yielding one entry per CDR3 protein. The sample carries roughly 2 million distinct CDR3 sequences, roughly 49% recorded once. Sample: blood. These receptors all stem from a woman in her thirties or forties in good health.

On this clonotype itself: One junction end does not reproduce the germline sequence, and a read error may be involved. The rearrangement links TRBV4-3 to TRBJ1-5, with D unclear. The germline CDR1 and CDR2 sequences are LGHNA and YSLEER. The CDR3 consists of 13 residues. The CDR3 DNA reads TGTGCCAGCAGTCAGGACTGGGATCAGCCCCAGCATTTT. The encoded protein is CASSQDWDQPQHF.

The CDR3 bases are TGTGCCAGCAGCTTGCGTCTAGCGGGGCACAATGAGCAGTTCTTC. Translating it yields CASSLRLAGHNEQFF. The chain links TRBV7-2 to TRBJ2-1; 9 bases fit TRBD2. CDR3 length: 15 amino acids. Trimming cost V 3 bases and J 5 bases; bases outside gene matches: 5. Looked up from germline, CDR1 is SGHTA and CDR2 is FQGNSA.

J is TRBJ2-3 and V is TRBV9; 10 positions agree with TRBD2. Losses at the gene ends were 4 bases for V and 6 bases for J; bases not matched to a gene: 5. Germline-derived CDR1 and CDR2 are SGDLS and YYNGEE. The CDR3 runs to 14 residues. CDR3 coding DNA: TGTGCCAGCAGCTTTCTGACTAGCGGGGATACGCAGTATTTT. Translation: CASSFLTSGDTQYF.

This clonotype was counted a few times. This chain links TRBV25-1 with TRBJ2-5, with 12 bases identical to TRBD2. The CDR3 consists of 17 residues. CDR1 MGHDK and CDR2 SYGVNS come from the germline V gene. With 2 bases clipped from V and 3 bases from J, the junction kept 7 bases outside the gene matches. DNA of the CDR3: TGTGCCAGCAGTGAAAGACTAGCGGGGGTCACTAAAGAGACCCAGTACTTC. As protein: CASSERLAGVTKETQYF.

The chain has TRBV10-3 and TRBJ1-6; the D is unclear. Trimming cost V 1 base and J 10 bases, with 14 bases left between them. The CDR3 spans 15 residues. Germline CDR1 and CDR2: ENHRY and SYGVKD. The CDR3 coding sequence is TGTGCCATCAGTGAGTTGGACCCAGGCAGGTCACCCCTCCACTTT. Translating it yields CAISELDPGRSPLHF.

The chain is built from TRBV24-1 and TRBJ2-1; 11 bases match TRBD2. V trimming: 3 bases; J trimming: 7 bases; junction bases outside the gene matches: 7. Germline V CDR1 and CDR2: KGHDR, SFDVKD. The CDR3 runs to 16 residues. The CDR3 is CATSDTSGGSVNEQFF. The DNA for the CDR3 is TGTGCCACCAGTGATACTAGCGGGGGAAGTGTTAATGAGCAGTTCTTC.

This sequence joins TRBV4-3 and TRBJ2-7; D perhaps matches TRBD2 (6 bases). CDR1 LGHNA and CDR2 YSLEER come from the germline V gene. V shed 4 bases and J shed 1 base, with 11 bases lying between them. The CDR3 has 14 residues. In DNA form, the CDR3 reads TGCGCCAGCAGCCCCGGGAGTGAATCCTACGAGCAGTACTTC. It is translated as CASSPGSESYEQYF.

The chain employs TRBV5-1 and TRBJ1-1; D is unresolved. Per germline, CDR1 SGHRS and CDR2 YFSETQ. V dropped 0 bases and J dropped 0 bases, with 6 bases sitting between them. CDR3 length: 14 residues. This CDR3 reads CASSLDSMNTEAFF. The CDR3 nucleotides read TGCGCCAGCAGCTTGGACAGCATGAACACTGAAGCTTTCTTT. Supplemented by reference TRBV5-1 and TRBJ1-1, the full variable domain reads KAGVTQTPRYLIKTRGQQVTLSCSPISGHRSVSWYQQTPGQGLQFLFEYFSETQRNKGNFPGRFSGRQFSNSRSEMNVSTLELGDSALYLCASSLDSMNTEAFFGQGTRLTVV.

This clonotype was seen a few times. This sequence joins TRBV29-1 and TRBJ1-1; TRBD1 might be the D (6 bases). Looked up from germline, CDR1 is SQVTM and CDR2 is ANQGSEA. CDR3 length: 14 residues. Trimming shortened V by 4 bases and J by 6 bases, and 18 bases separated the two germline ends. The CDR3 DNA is TGCAGCGTTGGCATTGGGGGGCAGCAAGCTGAAGCTTTCTTT. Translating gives CSVGIGGQQAEAFF.

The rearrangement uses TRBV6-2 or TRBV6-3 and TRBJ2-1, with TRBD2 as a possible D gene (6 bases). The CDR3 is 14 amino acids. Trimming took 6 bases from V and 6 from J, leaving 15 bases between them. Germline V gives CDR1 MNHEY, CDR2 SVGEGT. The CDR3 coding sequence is TGTGCCAGCAGGCCCGGGACTTACATCAATGAGCAGTTCTTC. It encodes CASRPGTYINEQFF.

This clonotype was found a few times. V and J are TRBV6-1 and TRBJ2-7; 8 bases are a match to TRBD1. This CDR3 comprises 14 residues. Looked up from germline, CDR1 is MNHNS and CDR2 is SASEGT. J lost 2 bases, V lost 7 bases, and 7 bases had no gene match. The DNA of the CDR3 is TGTGCCAGCATGATAAGACAGGGGACCTACGAGCAGTACTTC. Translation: CASMIRQGTYEQYF.

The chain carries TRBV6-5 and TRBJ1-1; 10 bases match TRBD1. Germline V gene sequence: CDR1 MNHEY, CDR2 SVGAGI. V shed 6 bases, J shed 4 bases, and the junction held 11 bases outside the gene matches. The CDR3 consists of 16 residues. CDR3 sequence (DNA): TGTGCCAGCAGCCCCACCAGGGGACAGGGGTCCACTGAAGCTTTCTTT. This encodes CASSPTRGQGSTEAFF.

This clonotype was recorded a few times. The CDR3 here is CASSFGRPQETQYF. As DNA, the CDR3 is TGTGCCAGCAGTTTCGGGCGGCCGCAAGAGACCCAGTACTTC. The chain combines TRBV12-3 or TRBV12-4 with TRBJ2-5, with D uncertain. The CDR3 is made up of 14 amino acids. Deletions cut 3 bases from V and 2 bases from J, with 10 bases between.

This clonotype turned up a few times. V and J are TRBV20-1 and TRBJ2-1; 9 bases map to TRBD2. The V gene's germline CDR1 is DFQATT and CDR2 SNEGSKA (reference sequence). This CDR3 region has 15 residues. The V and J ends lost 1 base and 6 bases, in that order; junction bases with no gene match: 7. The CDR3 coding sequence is TGCAGTGCTAGAGTCGTGGCGGGGGGGCCCAATGAGCAGTTCTTC. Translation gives CSARVVAGGPNEQFF.

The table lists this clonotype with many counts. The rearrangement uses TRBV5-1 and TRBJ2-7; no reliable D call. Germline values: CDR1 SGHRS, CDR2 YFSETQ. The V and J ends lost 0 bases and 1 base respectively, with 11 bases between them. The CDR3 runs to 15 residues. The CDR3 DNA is TGCGCCAGCAGCTTGGTGGCCGCAGGATCCTACGAGCAGTACTTC. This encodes CASSLVAAGSYEQYF.

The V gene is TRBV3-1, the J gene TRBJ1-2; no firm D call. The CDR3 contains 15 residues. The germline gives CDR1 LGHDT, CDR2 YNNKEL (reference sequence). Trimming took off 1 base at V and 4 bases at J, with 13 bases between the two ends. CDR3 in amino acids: CASSQAAGSTYGYTF. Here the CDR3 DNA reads TGTGCCAGCAGCCAAGCCGCGGGCAGTACCTATGGCTACACCTTC.

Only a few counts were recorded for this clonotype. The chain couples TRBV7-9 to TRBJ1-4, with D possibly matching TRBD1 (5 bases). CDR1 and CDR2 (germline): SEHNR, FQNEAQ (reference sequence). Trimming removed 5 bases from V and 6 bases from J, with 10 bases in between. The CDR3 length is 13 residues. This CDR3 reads CASSIFRDEKLFF. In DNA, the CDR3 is TGTGCCAGCAGCATTTTCAGGGATGAAAAACTGTTTTTT.

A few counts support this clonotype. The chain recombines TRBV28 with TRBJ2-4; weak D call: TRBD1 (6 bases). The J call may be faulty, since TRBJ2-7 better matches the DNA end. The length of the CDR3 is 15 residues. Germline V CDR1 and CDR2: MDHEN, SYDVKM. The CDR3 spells CASRPGDTFLYEQYF. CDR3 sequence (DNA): TGTGCCTCACGGCCAGGGGACACATTCCTCTACGAGCAGTACTTC.

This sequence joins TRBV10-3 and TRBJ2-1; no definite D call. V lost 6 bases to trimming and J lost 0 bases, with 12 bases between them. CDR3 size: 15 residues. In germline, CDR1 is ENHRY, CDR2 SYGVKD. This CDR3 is CAIRGRASSYNEQFF. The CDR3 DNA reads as TGTGCCATCAGGGGTCGAGCCAGCTCCTACAATGAGCAGTTCTTC.

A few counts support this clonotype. The CDR3 DNA is TGTGCCATCAGTGAGTCGAGGACTAGCGGGGGGTACGAGCAGTACTTC. Amino acids: CAISESRTSGGYEQYF. The rearrangement links TRBV10-3 to TRBJ2-7, with TRBD2 identical over 14 bases. The CDR3 is 16 amino acids. V was clipped by 0 bases and J by 4 bases; unmatched bases: 2. Germline V lookup: CDR1 ENHRY, CDR2 SYGVKD.

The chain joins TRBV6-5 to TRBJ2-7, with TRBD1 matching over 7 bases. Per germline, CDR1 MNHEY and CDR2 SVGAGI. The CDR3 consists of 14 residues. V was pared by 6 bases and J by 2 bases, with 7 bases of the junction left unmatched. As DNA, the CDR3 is TGTGCCAGCAGAGGGGACAGAGGGACCTACGAGCAGTACTTC. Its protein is CASRGDRGTYEQYF.

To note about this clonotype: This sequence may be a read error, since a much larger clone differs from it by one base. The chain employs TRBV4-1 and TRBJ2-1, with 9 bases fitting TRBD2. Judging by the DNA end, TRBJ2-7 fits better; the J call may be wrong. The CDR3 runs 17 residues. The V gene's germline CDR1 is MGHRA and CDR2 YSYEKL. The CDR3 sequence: CASSQEGRGGSYNEQYF. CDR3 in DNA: TGCGCCAGCAGCCAAGAAGGGCGGGGGGGCTCCTACAATGAGCAGTACTTC.

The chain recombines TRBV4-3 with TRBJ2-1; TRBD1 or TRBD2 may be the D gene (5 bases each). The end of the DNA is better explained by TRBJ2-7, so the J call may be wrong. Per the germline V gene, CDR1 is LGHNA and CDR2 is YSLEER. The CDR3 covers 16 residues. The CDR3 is CASSQGGRSSYNEQYF. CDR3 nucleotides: TGCGCCAGCAGCCAAGGGGGACGATCCTCCTACAATGAGCAGTACTTC.

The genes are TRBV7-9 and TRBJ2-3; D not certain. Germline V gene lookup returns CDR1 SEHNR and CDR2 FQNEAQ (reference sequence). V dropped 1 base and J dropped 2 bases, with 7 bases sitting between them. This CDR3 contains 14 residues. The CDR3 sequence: CASSLETATDTQYF. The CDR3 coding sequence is TGTGCCAGCAGCTTAGAAACAGCCACAGATACGCAGTATTTT.

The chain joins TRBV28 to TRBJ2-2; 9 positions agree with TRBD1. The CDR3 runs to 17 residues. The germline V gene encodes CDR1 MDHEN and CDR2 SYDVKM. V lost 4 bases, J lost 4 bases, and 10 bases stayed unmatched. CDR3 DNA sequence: TGTGCCAGCAGTTCCCCCGGGACAGGGTTCGGCACCGGGGAGCTGTTTTTT. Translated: CASSSPGTGFGTGELFF.

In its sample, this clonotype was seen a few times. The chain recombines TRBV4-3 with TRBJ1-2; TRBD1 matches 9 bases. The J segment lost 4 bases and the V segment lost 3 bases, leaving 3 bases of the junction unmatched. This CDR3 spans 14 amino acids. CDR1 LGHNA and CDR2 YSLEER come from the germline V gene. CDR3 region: CASSHLTGGYGYTF. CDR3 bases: TGCGCCAGCAGCCATTTGACAGGGGGCTATGGCTACACCTTC.

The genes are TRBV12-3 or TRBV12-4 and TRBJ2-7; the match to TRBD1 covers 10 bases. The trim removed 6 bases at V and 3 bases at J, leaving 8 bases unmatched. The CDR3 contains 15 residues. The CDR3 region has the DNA TGTGCCAGCAGAGAAGCCGGGACAGGGGTCTACGAGCAGTACTTC. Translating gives CASREAGTGVYEQYF.

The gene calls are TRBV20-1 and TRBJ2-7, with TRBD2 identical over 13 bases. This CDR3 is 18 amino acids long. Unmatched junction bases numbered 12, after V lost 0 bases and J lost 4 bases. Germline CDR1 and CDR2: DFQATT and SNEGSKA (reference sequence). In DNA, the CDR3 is TGCAGTGCTAGAGATACCCCGGGACTAGCGGGGCTCTTTTACGAGCAGTACTTC. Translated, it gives CSARDTPGLAGLFYEQYF.

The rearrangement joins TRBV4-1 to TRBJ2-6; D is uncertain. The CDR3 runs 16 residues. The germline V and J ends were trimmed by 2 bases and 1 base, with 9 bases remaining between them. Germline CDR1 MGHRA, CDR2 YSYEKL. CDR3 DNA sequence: TGCGCCAGCAGCCAACATACGGAGTCTGGGGCCAACGTCCTGACTTTC. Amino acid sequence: CASSQHTESGANVLTF.

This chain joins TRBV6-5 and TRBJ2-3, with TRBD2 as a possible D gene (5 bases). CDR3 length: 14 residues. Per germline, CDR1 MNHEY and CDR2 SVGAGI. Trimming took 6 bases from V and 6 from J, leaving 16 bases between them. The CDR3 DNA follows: TGTGCCAGCAGGACTCAAACTAGAGCGGATACGCAGTATTTT. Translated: CASRTQTRADTQYF.

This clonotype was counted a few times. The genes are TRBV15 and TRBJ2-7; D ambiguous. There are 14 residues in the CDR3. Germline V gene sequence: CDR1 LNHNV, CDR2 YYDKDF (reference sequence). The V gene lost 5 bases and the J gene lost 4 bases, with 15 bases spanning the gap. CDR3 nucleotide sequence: TGTGCCACCAGCGCCCTCGACGGCAGTTACGAGCAGTACTTC. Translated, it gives CATSALDGSYEQYF.